This passage covers 21 T cell receptor beta chains from one sample sequenced in a study of shared clonotypes between healthy human individuals. Repertoires were generated with immunoSEQ multiplex PCR, while TCRdb's copy carries only in-frame clones and drops some. Counted here are hundreds of thousands of clones, less than 85% occurring once; the ten biggest clones make up less than 2%. Sequencing was carried out using memory CD4+ T cells sorted from blood. Regarding subset: CD45RA-negative fraction. The receptors stem from a woman aged 30 to 39 in good health.

The rearrangement joins TRBV7-8 to TRBJ1-5, with 9 bases lining up with TRBD1. Germline V lookup: CDR1 SGHVS, CDR2 FQNEAQ. The V and J ends lost 5 bases and 3 bases, in that order; junction bases with no gene match: 8. The CDR3 runs 16 residues. The DNA of the CDR3 is TGTGCCAGCAGCCCATGGGGGACAGGGAACAATCAGCCCCAGCATTTT. Its translation: CASSPWGTGNNQPQHF.

The chain uses TRBV2 and TRBJ1-1, with TRBD1 identical over 7 bases. After removal of 6 bases from V and 6 bases from J, the junction contained 10 bases not matched to a gene. The CDR3 is 14 amino acids. Germline V lookup: CDR1 SNHLY, CDR2 FYNNEI. CDR3 in DNA: TGTGCCAGCAGCTTTTCAGGGGGGGGCTCTGAAGCTTTCTTT. It yields the protein CASSFSGGGSEAFF.

The gene calls are TRBV7-2 and TRBJ2-7, with 8 bases that match TRBD1. The trim removed 6 bases at V and 4 bases at J, leaving 8 bases unmatched. Germline CDR1 and CDR2: SGHTA and FQGNSA. This CDR3 contains 14 residues. The CDR3 sequence: CASRFDRGSYEQYF. The CDR3 coding sequence is TGTGCCAGCAGATTTGACAGGGGATCATACGAGCAGTACTTC.

V is TRBV5-1 and J is TRBJ1-1, with D unresolved. V lost 2 bases and J 3 bases, leaving 14 bases between the germline ends. The CDR3 extends over 15 amino acids. From germline, CDR1 is SGHRS and CDR2 YFSETQ. The CDR3 DNA follows: TGCGCCAGCAGCTTAGGTCTAGGGTGGGACACTGAAGCTTTCTTT. It codes for CASSLGLGWDTEAFF.

V usage is TRBV7-9 and J usage is TRBJ2-7, with a tentative D call TRBD1 (5 bases). Trimming shortened V by 5 bases and J by 5 bases, and 19 bases separated the two germline ends. This CDR3 has 15 residues. Germline CDR1 reads SEHNR; CDR2 reads FQNEAQ (reference sequence). CDR3 nucleotides: TGTGCCAGCAGCGAGAAGGCAGGGCCAACTCACGAGCAGTACTTC. Translation: CASSEKAGPTHEQYF.

The V and J genes are TRBV6-1 and TRBJ2-5; 7 positions agree with TRBD1. There are 13 residues in the CDR3. V shed 5 bases and J 2 bases; nucleotides not matched to a gene: 2. Germline CDR1 reads MNHNS; CDR2 reads SASEGT. The CDR3 sequence is CASSTTGQETQYF. The CDR3 nucleotides are TGTGCCAGCAGTACGACAGGGCAAGAGACCCAGTACTTC.

This clone has a single count. The chain joins TRBV18 to TRBJ2-7; either TRBD1 or TRBD2 may fit D (5 bases each). V was shortened by 3 bases and J by 4 bases, with 19 bases between the two germline ends. This CDR3 contains 16 residues. Germline loops: CDR1 KGHSH, CDR2 LQKENI. The CDR3 coding sequence is TGTGCCAGCTCACCCCGAGGGTCAGGGAGAGCATACGAGCAGTACTTC. It translates to CASSPRGSGRAYEQYF.

This sequence joins TRBV7-8 and TRBJ2-4, with 8 bases matching TRBD2. With V trimmed by 5 bases and J by 2 bases, 5 bases remained unmatched. Germline V gene sequence: CDR1 SGHVS, CDR2 FQNEAQ. The CDR3 totals 15 residues. The chain's CDR3 is CASSRGGSSKNIQYF. CDR3 DNA: TGTGCCAGCAGCCGGGGGGGGAGCTCCAAAAACATTCAGTACTTC.

For the CDR3, the DNA is TGTGCCAGCAGTTGGACAGGTCAGCAGCCCCAGCATTTT. This gives the protein CASSWTGQQPQHF. The rearrangement links TRBV27 to TRBJ1-5, with 7 bases that match TRBD1. With 4 bases clipped from V and 7 bases from J, the junction kept 4 bases outside the gene matches. The V gene's germline CDR1 is MNHEY and CDR2 SMNVEV (reference sequence). The CDR3 consists of 13 residues.

In its sample, this clone was seen a few times. The chain combines TRBV5-1 with TRBJ2-2; TRBD1 matches 7 bases. The ends lost 4 bases at V and 6 bases at J; junction bases unmatched: 15. CDR3 length equals 17 residues. The germline V gene encodes CDR1 SGHRS and CDR2 YFSETQ. The CDR3 region is CASSLDPDRESAGELFF. Here the CDR3 DNA reads TGCGCCAGCAGCCTAGACCCTGACAGGGAATCTGCCGGGGAGCTGTTTTTT.

A few counts support this clone. This rearrangement joins TRBV5-1 to TRBJ2-5; TRBD2 might be the D (5 bases). The germline gives CDR1 SGHRS, CDR2 YFSETQ. Trimming cost V 0 bases and J 4 bases, with 7 bases left between them. This CDR3 is 13 amino acids long. CDR3 residues: CASSLGAGETQYF. The CDR3 bases are TGCGCCAGCAGCTTGGGTGCGGGAGAGACCCAGTACTTC.

The sample holds a few counts of this clone. An end of the junction does not agree with germline; a read error may underlie this. DNA of the CDR3: TGTGCCAGCAGCCTAGCGGGAAGGGCAGATACGCAGTATTTT. The encoded protein is CASSLAGRADTQYF. J is TRBJ2-3 and V is TRBV7-8; 9 positions match TRBD2. Germline lookup yields CDR1 SGHVS and CDR2 FQNEAQ. This CDR3 is 14 amino acids long.

The chain combines TRBV28 with TRBJ1-5, with D possibly TRBD1 on 5 matching bases. V lost 6 bases and J lost 3, with 15 bases in between. The germline CDR1 and CDR2 sequences are MDHEN and SYDVKM. The CDR3 is 15 amino acids. The CDR3 spells CASSSHGGANQPQHF. For the CDR3, the DNA is TGTGCCAGCAGCAGTCATGGAGGGGCCAATCAGCCCCAGCATTTT.

This chain connects TRBV19 to TRBJ2-5; D is ambiguous. Germline V gene data show CDR1 as LNHDA and CDR2 as SQIVND (reference sequence). V was pared by 3 bases and J by 1 base, with 6 bases between. CDR3 length: 13 amino acids. The CDR3 region has the DNA TGTGCCAGTAGTATTAGCATCCAAGAGACCCAGTACTTC. Its protein product is CASSISIQETQYF.

The chain is built from TRBV6-4 and TRBJ2-2, with D unclear. Trimming shortened V by 7 bases and J by 8 bases, and 5 bases separated the two germline ends. The CDR3 contains 10 residues. The V gene's germline CDR1 is MRHNA and CDR2 SNTAGT. CDR3 loop: CASKSGELFF. For the CDR3, the DNA is TGTGCCAGCAAATCGGGGGAGCTGTTTTTT.

CDR3 sequence reads: CASSHRDRGFGLEAFF. CDR3 nucleotide sequence: TGTGCCAGTAGTCACCGGGACAGGGGATTCGGGCTCGAAGCTTTCTTT. J is TRBJ1-1 and V is TRBV19; TRBD1 aligns across 10 bases. In germline, CDR1 is LNHDA, CDR2 SQIVND (reference sequence). The junction had 14 bases not matched to a gene; V was cut back by 5 bases and J by 8 bases. This CDR3 region has 16 residues.

This clone was counted once. This rearrangement joins TRBV25-1 to TRBJ2-1; tentatively, D is TRBD1 (5 bases). Germline CDR1 is MGHDK and CDR2 is SYGVNS. Trimming left V 6 bases short and J 0 bases short, with 9 bases between. The CDR3 contains 14 residues. CDR3 sequence (DNA): TGTGCCAGCAGAGGGGTTAGCTCCTACAATGAGCAGTTCTTC. The encoded protein is CASRGVSSYNEQFF.

The chain has TRBV11-2 and TRBJ2-1; D is perhaps TRBD2 (6 bases). Trimming pared 4 bases from V and 2 bases from J, leaving 18 bases between. The CDR3 totals 17 residues. Germline lookup yields CDR1 SGHAT and CDR2 FQNNGV. The CDR3 DNA reads TGTGCCAGCAGCTCCCGAAGGTCGCGGGGCGCCTACAATGAGCAGTTCTTC. It codes for CASSSRRSRGAYNEQFF.

V and J are TRBV9 and TRBJ2-3; the D gene is possibly TRBD2 (7 bases). This CDR3 contains 16 residues. With 5 bases removed from V and 6 bases from J, the gap between germline ends came to 22 bases. Germline V gives CDR1 SGDLS, CDR2 YYNGEE. CDR3 region: CASRETSGGARDTQYF. CDR3 DNA: TGTGCCAGCAGAGAGACTAGTGGGGGGGCACGGGATACGCAGTATTTT.

The rearrangement uses TRBV29-1 and TRBJ2-7; D uncertain. Germline assignment: CDR1 SQVTM and CDR2 ANQGSEA. V gave up 5 bases and J gave up 5 bases, with 7 bases separating them. The CDR3 is 10 amino acids. The CDR3 spells CSVKTDEQYF. Here the CDR3 DNA reads TGCAGCGTTAAGACTGACGAGCAGTACTTC.

This clone was observed a few times. V and J are TRBV29-1 and TRBJ2-3; either TRBD1 or TRBD2 may supply D (5 bases each). Germline V CDR1 and CDR2: SQVTM, ANQGSEA. The CDR3 runs to 15 residues. The V end was cut by 4 bases, the J end by 4 bases, with 18 bases between. The CDR3 here is CSVGLAGRGPDTQYF. In DNA form, the CDR3 reads TGCAGCGTTGGTTTAGCAGGGAGAGGTCCAGATACGCAGTATTTT.